These T cell receptor beta chains were read from a single sample in a study of OX40 agonist ivuxolimab in advanced cancers. Generated by immunoSEQ multiplex PCR, the TCRdb table keeps only in-frame clones and is missing some. The sample yields more than 65,000 clones, about nine tenths seen once. The sample here was CD4+ or CD8+ T cells sorted from blood, taken in a trial of the OX40 agonist ivuxolimab. The receptors shown here come from an adult with an advanced solid tumor such as melanoma, head and neck, liver or kidney cancer. Both conserved end residues are part of each CDR3. The D gene is left open where the match is weak. Where a row states a size, it is once, few, many or the class of an expanded clone; other rows omit it.

j_gene	d_gene	abundance	v_gene	len	CDR3aa	CDR3nt
TRBJ1-2	-	-	TRBV6-5	15	CASSSVFLLNYGYTF	TGTGCCAGCAGTTCCGTCTTCCTCCTGAACTATGGCTACACCTTC
TRBJ2-1	-	-	TRBV6-4	16	CASSDSLRGSYNEQFF	TGTGCCAGCAGTGACTCGCTTCGGGGGTCCTACAATGAGCAGTTCTTC
TRBJ2-7	-	-	TRBV5-1	14	CASSLGQDIYEQYF	TGCGCCAGCAGCTTGGGGCAGGATATCTACGAGCAGTACTTC
TRBJ2-5	-	-	TRBV2	13	CASSSDRKETQYF	TGTGCCAGCAGTTCGGACAGAAAAGAGACCCAGTACTTC
TRBJ2-7	-	-	TRBV5-4	14	CASSKDLQGYEQYF	TGTGCCAGCAGCAAAGACCTACAGGGTTACGAGCAGTACTTC
TRBJ2-7	TRBD1	-	TRBV4-1	14	CASSLRTGDYEQYF	TGCGCCAGCAGCCTCCGGACAGGGGACTACGAGCAGTACTTC
TRBJ2-4	-	-	TRBV25-1	16	CASSEAGAKAKNIQYF	TGTGCCAGCAGTGAAGCGGGGGCTAAAGCCAAAAACATTCAGTACTTC
TRBJ1-2	TRBD1	-	TRBV5-8	14	CASSTGQGSYGYTF	TGTGCCAGCAGCACGGGACAGGGGAGCTATGGCTACACCTTC
TRBJ2-2	TRBD1	-	TRBV29-1	15	CSVLKTGANTGELFF	TGCAGCGTGCTTAAGACAGGGGCTAACACCGGGGAGCTGTTTTTT
TRBJ1-2	-	-	TRBV29-1	13	CSVEIGNNYGYTF	TGCAGCGTTGAAATCGGGAATAACTATGGCTACACCTTC
TRBJ1-4	-	-	TRBV2	14	CASSENRFQKKLFF	TGTGCCAGCAGTGAGAACAGGTTTCAGAAAAAACTGTTTTTT
TRBJ2-2	-	-	TRBV2	13	CAGRGQDTGELFF	TGTGCCGGGAGGGGACAAGATACCGGGGAGCTGTTTTTT
TRBJ2-3	TRBD2	-	TRBV5-4	15	CASSLGLAGTDTQYF	TGTGCCAGCAGCCTCGGACTAGCGGGCACAGATACGCAGTATTTT
TRBJ1-1	-	-	TRBV5-6	15	CASSLRWPGATEAFF	TGTGCCAGCAGCTTGCGTTGGCCCGGGGCCACTGAAGCTTTCTTT
TRBJ2-2	TRBD1	-	TRBV7-3	14	CASSLGTVSGELFF	TGTGCCAGCAGCCTAGGGACAGTCTCCGGGGAGCTGTTTTTT
TRBJ1-1	-	-	TRBV15	14	CATSGRSEFGSAFF	TGTGCCACCAGCGGCCGGTCGGAGTTTGGTTCCGCTTTCTTT
TRBJ2-1	TRBD2	-	TRBV4-1	17	CASSFRLGAGGLNEQFF	TGCGCCAGCAGCTTCCGCCTAGGGGCGGGGGGGCTTAATGAGCAGTTCTTC
TRBJ1-1	-	once	TRBV2	15	CASSREANPNTEAFF	TGTGCCAGCAGTCGAGAAGCGAACCCGAACACTGAAGCTTTCTTT
TRBJ1-2	TRBD1	once	TRBV18	15	CASSPTRTGWHGYTF	TGTGCCAGCTCACCAACACGGACAGGGTGGCATGGCTACACCTTC
TRBJ2-1	-	-	TRBV11-2	11	CASSPFYEQFF	TGTGCCAGCAGCCCCTTCTATGAGCAGTTCTTC
TRBJ1-6	-	once	TRBV5-8	17	CASSLVADSSYNSPLHF	TGTGCCAGCAGCTTGGTAGCGGATAGCTCCTATAATTCACCCCTCCACTTT
TRBJ1-1	-	once	TRBV19	16	CASSKVGQYMNTEAFF	TGTGCCAGTAGTAAGGTAGGGCAGTATATGAACACTGAAGCTTTCTTT
TRBJ2-7	-	-	TRBV5-6	14	CASSSGKGVYEQYF	TGTGCCAGCAGCTCGGGGAAGGGTGTCTACGAGCAGTACTTC
TRBJ1-2	-	once	TRBV6-5	13	CASSERDPYGYTF	TGTGCCAGCAGTGAACGGGACCCCTATGGCTACACCTTC
TRBJ2-7	-	-	TRBV10-3	13	CAISEDTYYEQYF	TGTGCCATCAGTGAGGACACTTACTACGAGCAGTACTTC
TRBJ1-2	TRBD1	-	TRBV7-2	16	CASSLAVTTGNYGYTF	TGTGCCAGCAGCTTAGCGGTTACGACAGGGAACTATGGCTACACCTTC
TRBJ2-1	-	-	TRBV7-9	13	CASSSSAYNEQFF	TGTGCCAGCAGCTCTAGCGCCTACAATGAGCAGTTCTTC
TRBJ2-1	-	-	TRBV5-1	14	CASSLEGSYNEQFF	TGCGCCAGCAGCTTGGAGGGGTCCTACAATGAGCAGTTCTTC
TRBJ2-1	-	once	TRBV18	13	CASSPQRLNEQFF	TGTGCCAGCTCACCACAACGGCTCAATGAGCAGTTCTTC
TRBJ2-6	-	-	TRBV7-6	17	CASSFNSGSSGANVLTF	TGTGCCAGCAGCTTTAACTCCGGCAGCTCTGGGGCCAACGTCCTGACTTTC
TRBJ1-1	-	-	TRBV7-6	15	CASSPMQAESTEAFF	TGTGCCAGCAGCCCTATGCAGGCAGAGTCCACTGAAGCTTTCTTT
TRBJ1-4	-	-	TRBV28	13	CASSGVPNEKLFF	TGTGCCAGCAGCGGAGTGCCTAATGAAAAACTGTTTTTT
TRBJ1-2	TRBD1	-	TRBV7-8	14	CASSLAQGHYGYTF	TGTGCCAGCAGCTTAGCACAGGGGCACTATGGCTACACCTTC
TRBJ2-3	-	-	TRBV2	15	CASSDRQGRTDTQYF	TGTGCCAGCAGTGATCGGCAGGGGCGCACAGATACGCAGTATTTT
TRBJ1-3	TRBD1	-	TRBV5-1	15	CASSIGQGTGNTIYF	TGCGCCAGCAGCATCGGACAGGGAACTGGAAACACCATATATTTT
TRBJ1-3	-	-	TRBV5-1	16	CASSLGLGMAGNTIYF	TGCGCCAGCAGCTTGGGTCTTGGGATGGCGGGAAACACCATATATTTT
TRBJ2-2	-	-	TRBV19	16	CASSAYGGSSTGELFF	TGTGCCAGTAGTGCATACGGCGGTTCGAGCACCGGGGAGCTGTTTTTT
TRBJ2-1	TRBD2	-	TRBV19	16	CASSIGSGGRYNEQFF	TGTGCCAGTAGTATAGGATCGGGGGGGAGGTACAATGAGCAGTTCTTC
TRBJ1-2	-	-	TRBV2	12	CASSLLGSGYTF	TGTGCCAGCAGTCTCCTCGGAAGCGGCTACACCTTC